Listed here is a single TCR beta chain. This clonotype has a count of ten or more. It lacks a known antigen. The sample holds no much larger clone one base away, and base qualities are not on file. The method was 5' RACE. Sequencing took place on a NextSeq 500. The TCR library protocol attached unique molecular identifiers to individual cDNA molecules to correct for sequencing error and PCR bias. Both TCR alpha and beta chains were sequenced, and tight co-correlation was observed between alpha and beta sequence abundances in each sample. In the original analysis: Decombinator V4 was used to annotate TCR sequences for V gene, J gene and CDR3. Expanded TCRs were defined as changing significantly between any two time points under a Poisson model with p below 0.0001. TCR abundances were normalised to the total number of TCRs sequenced per sample and expressed as counts per million. VDJdb, accessed on 1 November 2021, was searched for TCRs annotated for CMV, EBV and SARS-CoV-2, and TCRs annotated for more than one antigen were excluded. TCRdb handled the public reads itself, with Q25 trimming in fastp and clone calling in MiXCR, and kept productive beta chains. When rows share a CDR3 protein, they turn into one entry using the most common DNA and genes. The V and J calls here are based on TCRdb, not the publication. This sample holds around 40,000 distinct CDR3 sequences; under 14% were observed only once. About a fifth of the sample belongs to the ten largest clones.

A case-control design nested within a healthcare worker cohort in London, UK, was used, with weekly nasopharyngeal swab PCR tests and blood sampling performed. Healthcare workers were recruited between 23 and 31 March 2020, during the week of the UK lockdown, and were followed weekly for up to about 15 weeks. The entry originates in a study of early T cells in non-severe SARS-CoV-2 infection (TCRdb year 2021). As for the study more broadly: Because TCR sequencing was done on bulk RNA from unsorted whole blood, the alpha and beta chains could not be paired.

General findings and caveats noted by the study authors: VDJdb matching was skewed toward anti-spike CD8 responses and likely underestimated virus-specific expansions, missing private and CD4 specificities.

The sample taken for sequencing was whole blood. This sequence originates from an adult who was a healthcare worker with PCR-confirmed SARS-CoV-2 infection or an uninfected control (not recorded which).

The nucleotide sequence is given as TGTGCCAGCAGTTTAGGGACAGGGTACACTGAAGCTTTCTTT. It translates to CASSLGTGYTEAFF. The chain employs TRBV28 and TRBJ1-1, with 9 bases matching TRBD1. At the junction V is shortened by 2 bases and J by 3 bases; bases outside the gene matches: 1. The germline V gene gives CDR1 as MDHEN and CDR2 as SYDVKM. Taken from cysteine to phenylalanine, the CDR3 has 14 residues. The read is trimmed to its CDR3 DNA, 42 bases read in frame from base 1.